This TCR beta chain derives from a study of blood T cell repertoires in COVID-19. For the study at large: Researchers got acute and convalescent COVID-19 samples from the United States, Italy and Spain. In each case, the material was cDNA or gDNA derived from T cells, B-cell-depleted T cells, or PBMCs.

Recruited during active infection, patients (from Seattle) were subsequently followed longitudinally. Germline loops: CDR1 SGHNT, CDR2 YENEEA. The CDR3 totals 15 residues. With 4 bases clipped from V and 3 bases from J, the junction kept 9 bases outside the gene matches. As processed by the authors: Amplified reference gene primers provided the basis for estimating nucleated cell counts. Libraries were prepared by immunoSEQ multiplex PCR; TCRdb keeps only in-frame clonotypes and omits some of them. The D gene and trimming were derived from the DNA, and the V and J assignments and clone size from that table. The sample includes about half a million clones, roughly nine tenths of them seen just once.

The receptor was derived from a young man with COVID-19, enrolled during active disease. The chain recombines TRBV11-3 with TRBJ2-7; 7 bases align to TRBD2. Sequences were obtained from peripheral blood. The CDR3 nucleotides read TGTGCCAGCAGCTCGCCAGGACTAGGGAGCTACGAGCAGTACTTC. It is translated as CASSSPGLGSYEQYF.